The 6 T cell receptor beta chains below were found in one sample sequenced in a study of shared clonotypes between healthy human individuals (dated by TCRdb to 2020 to 2021). Library method: the immunoSEQ multiplex PCR assay. TCRdb stores this immuneACCESS table with in-frame sequences only. Part of the clones is absent; in the studies checked, under half of the shortfall reflects unresolved V genes, and no reason is known for the rest. The sample table holds approximately 940,000 clones, of which over 75% were seen once. Over 1.3% of the sample goes to the ten largest clones. The sequenced sample consisted of memory CD4+ T cells sorted from blood. The meaning of the sample's cell subset or site label: CD45RA-negative fraction. All receptors derive from a young man in good health.

The chain combines TRBV5-1 with TRBJ2-5; D might be TRBD1 (5 bases). The CDR3 length is 13 residues. Trimming stripped 6 bases from V and 4 bases from J, with 13 bases between. From germline, CDR1 is SGHRS and CDR2 YFSETQ. CDR3 protein: CASIRDRGETQYF. DNA for the CDR3: TGCGCCAGCATTCGTGACAGAGGAGAGACCCAGTACTTC.

The V call is TRBV6-1, the J call TRBJ2-5; TRBD1 aligns across 10 bases. This CDR3 contains 15 residues. V lost 3 bases and J lost 5; bases outside the gene matches: 6. The germline V gene encodes CDR1 MNHNS and CDR2 SASEGT. CDR3 DNA sequence: TGTGCCAGCAGTGATTCGGGACAGGGGAAGGAGACCCAGTACTTC. It translates to CASSDSGQGKETQYF.

The V gene is TRBV5-1, the J gene TRBJ1-4, with D maybe TRBD1 (5 bases). The CDR3 contains 17 residues. V lost 4 bases, J lost 0 bases, and 16 bases lay in between. The germline CDR1 and CDR2 sequences are SGHRS and YFSETQ. DNA for the CDR3: TGCGCCAGCAGCCCAACCTTTCGACAGTCAACTAATGAAAAACTGTTTTTT. It specifies CASSPTFRQSTNEKLFF.

The rearrangement uses TRBV7-9 and TRBJ2-1; the D is unclear. Trimming took off 6 bases at V and 12 bases at J, with 15 bases between the two ends. The CDR3 has 12 residues. Germline V gene lookup returns CDR1 SEHNR and CDR2 FQNEAQ (reference sequence). The CDR3 region has the DNA TGTGCCAGCAGTTACGACGATCAGTGGCAGTTCTTC. Translated, it gives CASSYDDQWQFF.

Only one count was recorded for this clone. The CDR3 is CASSLDYNEQFF. For the CDR3, the DNA is TGCGCCAGCAGCTTGGATTACAATGAGCAGTTCTTC. The chain recombines TRBV5-1 with TRBJ2-1; D uncertain. The CDR3 has 12 residues. The germline V gene encodes CDR1 SGHRS and CDR2 YFSETQ. V gave up 0 bases and J gave up 4 bases, with 2 bases separating them.

This clone was recorded a few times. The chain recombines TRBV7-2 with TRBJ1-6; 7 bases are shared with TRBD1. Per germline, CDR1 SGHTA and CDR2 FQGNSA. The length of the CDR3 is 14 residues. The ends lost 1 base at V and 10 bases at J; junction bases unmatched: 4. The CDR3 here is CASSLDRDSSPLHF. In nucleotides, the CDR3 is TGTGCCAGCAGCTTAGACCGGGACAGCTCACCCCTCCACTTT.